The 3 T cell receptor beta chains reported below all come from one sample, sequenced in a study of regulatory T cells in long-lasting Graves disease. Construction of TCR beta libraries relied on iRepertoire HTBI primers and on Arm-PCR targeting CDR3 regions. TCRdb fed the multiplex PCR reads into MiXCR, producing one record per CDR3 protein. The sample holds 350,000 to 450,000 distinct CDR3 sequences, about a fifth seen once. Sample time point: persistent/refractory GD, antithyroid drugs over 5 years with positive TRAb. Isolated PBMC RNA provided the starting material for the TCR library. The sample in question was peripheral blood mononuclear cells (PBMCs), obtained when the disease was refractory, from a patient treated with antithyroid drugs. These receptors all stem from a female donor with Graves disease.

In its sample, this clonotype was seen many times. The chain uses TRBV30 and TRBJ2-5; D remains unclear. The CDR3 length is 13 residues. V lost 0 bases to trimming and J lost 3 bases, with 8 bases between them. Germline-derived CDR1 and CDR2 are GTSNPN and SVGIG (reference sequence). The CDR3 region is CAWSVLAEETQYF. Written as DNA, the CDR3 is TGTGCCTGGAGTGTACTGGCAGAAGAGACCCAGTACTTC.

This rearrangement joins TRBV20-1 to TRBJ2-5; D is ambiguous. In germline, CDR1 is DFQATT, CDR2 SNEGSKA (reference sequence). This CDR3 comprises 13 residues. Deletions cut 3 bases from V and 4 bases from J, with 12 bases between. The CDR3 region has the DNA TGCAGTGCTAGTCTTTTCCCTAGAGAGACCCAGTACTTC. It encodes CSASLFPRETQYF.

This clonotype was recorded at least ten times. V is TRBV13 and J is TRBJ1-4, with D possibly being TRBD1 (6 bases). Germline CDR1 PRHDT, CDR2 FYEKMQ (reference sequence). CDR3 length: 15 amino acids. The ends were cut back, 5 bases at V and 8 bases at J, with 18 bases in the middle. The DNA of the CDR3 is TGTGCCAGCAGCGGAACGGACAGTCGGAGGGAAAAACTGTTTTTT. Protein sequence: CASSGTDSRREKLFF.